Listed below are T cell receptor beta chains from one sample, sequenced in a study of T cell changes during pregnancy in multiple sclerosis. The method was immunoSEQ multiplex PCR; TCRdb's version includes in-frame clones alone and lacks a portion of them. The sample holds 56,000 or so clones; approximately 90% are singletons and the top ten take roughly 2.1%. The sequencing used peripheral blood, collected in the first trimester of pregnancy. The receptors here all came from a female donor in good health, enrolled as a control in a pregnancy study. Both conserved end residues are part of each CDR3.

v_gene	len	j_gene	CDR3aa
TRBV19	16	TRBJ1-4	CASSISSGTSPEKLFF
TRBV5-5	14	TRBJ1-4	CASSRQVSNEKLFF
TRBV6-1	12	TRBJ1-5	CASLRVRQPQHF
TRBV19	14	TRBJ1-2	CASETTGIDYGYTF
TRBV7-6	15	TRBJ1-5	CASSLGQGGGQPQHF
TRBV6-1	14	TRBJ1-6	CASGGQDYNSPLHF
TRBV27	13	TRBJ1-1	CASSDSVNTEAFF
TRBV28	13	TRBJ1-2	CASTQEPNYGYTF
TRBV18	15	TRBJ2-7	CASSPLDLTTYEQYF
TRBV2	14	TRBJ2-5	CASSRSAPGKTQYF
TRBV30	14	TRBJ1-1	CAWSVIGRDTEAFF
TRBV9	17	TRBJ2-5	CASSPFRGLAKLETQYF
TRBV10-3	14	TRBJ2-5	CAISVGGPQETQYF
TRBV6-6	14	TRBJ2-7	CASSPGTGGRRQYF
TRBV5-1	14	TRBJ1-2	CASSNRPDRDGYTF
TRBV15	17	TRBJ2-2	CATSRDRTGGAIRELFF
TRBV6-1	15	TRBJ2-1	CASSEAHSGRNEQFF
TRBV9	15	TRBJ2-3	CASSRRGFRVDTQYF
TRBV18	16	TRBJ2-6	CASSIGTVSGANVLTF
TRBV4-2	14	TRBJ2-7	CASSQVGIGYEQYF
TRBV2	14	TRBJ2-2	CASRGTVSTGELFF
TRBV7-2	15	TRBJ2-3	CASSLWAGGTDTQYF
TRBV7-8	15	TRBJ1-3	CASRPGGPSGNTIYF
TRBV27	15	TRBJ1-1	CASRSPFGRSAAAFF
TRBV19	14	TRBJ1-1	CASSIYRSNTEAFF
TRBV28	14	TRBJ1-4	CASRNRGEGEKLFF
TRBV9	15	TRBJ1-6	CASSGGQGANSPLHF
TRBV7-9	16	TRBJ2-5	CASSLASGGGRETQYF
TRBV2	15	TRBJ2-6	CASKAESSGANVLTF
TRBV5-4	11	TRBJ1-1	CASSREGEAFF
TRBV6-6	13	TRBJ1-1	CASRTGANTEAFF
TRBV27	13	TRBJ1-1	CASSLQGRTEAFF
TRBV5-6	13	TRBJ1-1	CASGWGPTREAFF
TRBV5-1	14	TRBJ1-5	CASSQDGLNQPQHF
TRBV14	14	TRBJ2-7	CASSQEARGREQYF
TRBV5-6	16	NA	CASSKRTGQMRYEQYF
TRBV28	10	TRBJ1-2	CASSFHGYTF
TRBV27	15	TRBJ1-1	CASSRGGLLNTEAFF
TRBV27	13	TRBJ1-1	CASSFEQNTEAFF
TRBV25-1	14	TRBJ2-2	CASSEYRDTGELFF
TRBV18	17	TRBJ2-2	CASSPRTGEGLGGELFF
TRBV7-9	10	TRBJ2-1	CASSTNEQFF
TRBV27	15	TRBJ2-1	CASSLYGDRATEQFF
TRBV5-4	15	TRBJ2-7	CASSLGGPPKYEQYF
TRBV7-3	14	TRBJ1-1	CASSLTGGNTEAFF
TRBV5-5	16	TRBJ2-1	CASSFNPSRSYNEQFF
TRBV6-1	13	TRBJ1-1	CASSDGQGPEAFF
TRBV5-1	17	TRBJ2-5	CASSFGQGARQGETQYF
TRBV19	16	TRBJ1-6	CASSLATGQGGSPLHF
TRBV6-1	15	TRBJ1-2	CASSDLWSGVRSYTF
TRBV12-5	15	TRBJ1-1	CASGFRQGARTEAFF
TRBV10-2	12	TRBJ2-3	CASSEGSDTQYF
TRBV6-6	14	TRBJ2-7	CASSYSRDSYEQYF
TRBV2	15	TRBJ2-1	CASRKREGPDNEQFF
TRBV7-2	16	TRBJ1-2	CASSLLTGQNYYGYTF